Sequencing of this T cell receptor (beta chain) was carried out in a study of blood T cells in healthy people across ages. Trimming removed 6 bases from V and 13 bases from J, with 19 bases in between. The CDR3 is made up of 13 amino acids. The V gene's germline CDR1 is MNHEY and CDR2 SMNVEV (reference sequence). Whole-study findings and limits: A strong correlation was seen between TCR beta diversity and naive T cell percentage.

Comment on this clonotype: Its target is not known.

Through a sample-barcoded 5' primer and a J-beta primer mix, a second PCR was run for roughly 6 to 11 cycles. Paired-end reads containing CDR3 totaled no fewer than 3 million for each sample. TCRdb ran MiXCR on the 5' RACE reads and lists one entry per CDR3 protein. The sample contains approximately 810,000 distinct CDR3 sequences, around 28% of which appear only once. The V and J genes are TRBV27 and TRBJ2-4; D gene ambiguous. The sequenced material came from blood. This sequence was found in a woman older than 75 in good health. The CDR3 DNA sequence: TGTGCCAGCAGCTCCTCCGGTCCCCCTGAGCAGTACTTC. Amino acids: CASSSSGPPEQYF.